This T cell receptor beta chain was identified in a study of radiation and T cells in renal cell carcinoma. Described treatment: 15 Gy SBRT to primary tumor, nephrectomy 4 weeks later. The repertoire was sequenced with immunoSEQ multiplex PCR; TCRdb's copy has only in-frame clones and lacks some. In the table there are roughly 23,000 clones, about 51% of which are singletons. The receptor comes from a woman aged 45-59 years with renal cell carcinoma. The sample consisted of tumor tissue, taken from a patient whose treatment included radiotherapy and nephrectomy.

The CDR3 DNA sequence: TGTGCCAGTAGACTCACTAGCGGGGGTTACAATGAGCAGTTCTTC. Its translation: CASRLTSGGYNEQFF. The V call is TRBV19, the J call TRBJ2-1; 11 bases match TRBD2. The CDR3 runs to 15 residues. Losses at the gene ends were 6 bases for V and 4 bases for J; bases not matched to a gene: 5. Germline V lookup: CDR1 LNHDA, CDR2 SQIVND (reference sequence).